This T cell receptor (beta chain) was sequenced for a study of cytomegalovirus exposure and HLA in healthy donors. The overall study: HLA-typed donors were the source of 90 million or so unique TCRs, which an early data release held. Overall study findings and caveats: Apparent HLA restriction characterized most CMV-associated TCR beta chains in a later analysis.

CDR1 and CDR2 (germline): SGHVS, FQNEAQ. V gave up 3 bases and J gave up 3 bases, with 12 bases separating them. This CDR3 region has 14 residues. About this clone itself: What it binds is not known.

Amplification used 60 Vbeta primers and 13 Jbeta primers. Repertoires were generated with immunoSEQ multiplex PCR, while TCRdb's copy carries only in-frame clones and drops some. The sample shows roughly 150,000 clones, 65% to 90% of them seen only once. The V and J genes are TRBV7-8 and TRBJ2-7; perhaps TRBD1 as D (5 bases). This TCR was recovered from a male donor in good health and CMV-seronegative. Material for sequencing was PBMCs. Written as DNA, the CDR3 is TGTGCCAGCAGCTTCCCAGGGCAGAGCTACGAGCAGTACTTC. Its protein product is CASSFPGQSYEQYF.